This TCR beta chain emerged from a study of cytomegalovirus exposure and HLA in healthy donors. Broader study findings: Other equally common chains were less clonally expanded than HLA-associated TCR beta chains, a later analysis showed.

The PCR had 60 Vbeta and 13 Jbeta primers. TCRdb keeps only in-frame clones here, not all; method: immunoSEQ multiplex PCR. The table shows 100,000 to 150,000 clones, with approximately 74% occurring only once. About this clone: Its specificity is not known.

V shed 3 bases, J shed 8 bases, and the junction held 8 bases outside the gene matches. Looked up from germline, CDR1 is SGHAT and CDR2 is FQNNGV. The CDR3 loop spans 14 amino acids. The TCR comes from a male donor in good health and CMV-seronegative. Sequenced: PBMCs. The chain has TRBV11-2 and TRBJ1-1; 8 positions match TRBD1. DNA of the CDR3: TGTGCCAGCAGCTTGTTGACAGGGGCCGTAGAAGCTTTCTTT. Translating gives CASSLLTGAVEAFF.